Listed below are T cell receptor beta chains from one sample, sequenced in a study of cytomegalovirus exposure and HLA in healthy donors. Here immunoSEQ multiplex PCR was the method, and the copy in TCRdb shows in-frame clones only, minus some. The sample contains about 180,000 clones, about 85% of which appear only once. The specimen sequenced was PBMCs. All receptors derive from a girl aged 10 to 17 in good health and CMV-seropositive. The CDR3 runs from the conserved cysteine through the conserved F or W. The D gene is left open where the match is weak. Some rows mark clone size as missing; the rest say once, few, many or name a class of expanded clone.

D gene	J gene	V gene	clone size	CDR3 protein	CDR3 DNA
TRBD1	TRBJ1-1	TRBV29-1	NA	CSVSYRGRNTEAFF	TGCAGCGTCTCCTACAGGGGTCGGAACACTGAAGCTTTCTTT
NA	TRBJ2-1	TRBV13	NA	CASSLGAGFSYNEQFF	TGTGCCAGCAGCTTAGGGGCAGGGTTTTCCTACAATGAGCAGTTCTTC
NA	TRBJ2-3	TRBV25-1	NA	CASSDSRTDTQYF	TGTGCCAGCAGTGATTCGCGTACAGATACGCAGTATTTT
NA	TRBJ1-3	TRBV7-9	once	CASSLEVRDPRDTIYF	TGTGCCAGCAGCTTAGAGGTCAGGGATCCTCGGGACACCATATATTTT
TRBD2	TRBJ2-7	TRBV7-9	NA	CASSLVSGRAYEQYF	TGTGCCAGCAGCTTAGTTAGCGGGAGAGCCTACGAGCAGTACTTC
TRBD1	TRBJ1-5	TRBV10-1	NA	CASRNGTGGQQPQHF	TGCGCCAGCAGAAATGGGACAGGGGGCCAACAGCCCCAGCATTTT
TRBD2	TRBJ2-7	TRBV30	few	CAWRTSGLSYEQYF	TGTGCCTGGAGAACTAGCGGGTTATCCTACGAGCAGTACTTC
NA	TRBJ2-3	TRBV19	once	CATLNGGGTDTQYF	TGTGCCACCCTTAACGGCGGTGGGACAGATACGCAGTATTTT
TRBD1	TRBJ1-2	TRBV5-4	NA	CASSRGGQGADNGYTF	TGTGCCAGCAGCCGGGGGGGACAGGGGGCGGATAATGGCTACACCTTC
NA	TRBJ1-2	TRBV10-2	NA	CASSEEGSNYYGYTF	TGCGCCAGCAGTGAGGAGGGCAGTAACTACTATGGCTACACCTTC
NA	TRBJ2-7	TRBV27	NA	CATFSSSYEQYF	TGTGCCACCTTTAGTAGCTCCTACGAGCAGTACTTC
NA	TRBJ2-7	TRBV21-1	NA	CASSIGSTSSYEQYF	TGTGCCAGCAGCATCGGGTCAACGAGCTCCTACGAGCAGTACTTC
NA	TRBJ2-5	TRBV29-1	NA	CSVGFGETQYF	TGCAGCGTTGGGTTCGGAGAGACCCAGTACTTC
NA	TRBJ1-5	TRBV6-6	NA	CASSYIQHHSNQPQHF	TGTGCCAGCAGTTACATTCAACATCATAGCAATCAGCCCCAGCATTTT
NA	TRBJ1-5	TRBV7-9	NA	CASSLGSGARNQPQHF	TGTGCCAGCAGCTTAGGAAGTGGGGCCCGCAATCAGCCCCAGCATTTT
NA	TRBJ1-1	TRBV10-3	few	CAISEPNRDTEAFF	TGTGCCATCAGTGAGCCGAACAGGGACACTGAAGCTTTCTTT
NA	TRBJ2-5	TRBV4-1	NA	CASSQRTEETQYF	TGCGCCAGCAGCCAAAGGACAGAAGAGACCCAGTACTTC
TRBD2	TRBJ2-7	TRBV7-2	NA	CASSLGLAGGEQYF	TGTGCCAGCAGCTTAGGACTAGCCGGGGGCGAGCAGTACTTC
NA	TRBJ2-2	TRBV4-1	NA	CASSQERSPGELFF	TGCGCCAGCAGCCAAGAGAGATCCCCCGGGGAGCTGTTTTTT
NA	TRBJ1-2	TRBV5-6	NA	CASSSRGNYGYTF	TGTGCCAGCAGCTCCAGGGGTAACTATGGCTACACCTTC
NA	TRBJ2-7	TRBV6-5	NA	CASRWRGSSYEQYF	TGTGCCAGCCGATGGCGGGGCAGCTCCTACGAGCAGTACTTC
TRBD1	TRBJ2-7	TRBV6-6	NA	CASSSRRGDRGYEQYF	TGTGCCAGCAGTTCCCGCCGAGGGGACAGGGGTTACGAGCAGTACTTC
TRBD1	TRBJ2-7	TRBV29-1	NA	CSATGQGPYEQYF	TGCAGCGCCACGGGACAGGGACCCTACGAGCAGTACTTC
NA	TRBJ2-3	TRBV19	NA	CASNSWEVESTDTQYF	TGTGCCAGTAATTCGTGGGAGGTGGAAAGCACAGATACGCAGTATTTT
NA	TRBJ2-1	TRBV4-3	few	CASSQGASYNEQFF	TGCGCCAGCAGCCAAGGCGCTTCCTACAATGAGCAGTTCTTC
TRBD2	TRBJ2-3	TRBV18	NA	CASSLQRGLAGEADTQYF	TGTGCCAGCTCACTACAAAGGGGACTAGCGGGAGAGGCAGATACGCAGTATTTT
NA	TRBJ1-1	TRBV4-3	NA	CASSHGGQGTEAFF	TGCGCCAGCAGCCACGGGGGGCAGGGCACTGAAGCTTTCTTT
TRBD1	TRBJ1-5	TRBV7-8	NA	CASSLVRDRETGNQPQHF	TGTGCCAGCAGCTTAGTCCGGGACAGGGAAACCGGCAATCAGCCCCAGCATTTT
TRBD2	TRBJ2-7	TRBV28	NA	CASRPRLAGTYEQYF	TGTGCCAGCAGGCCCAGACTAGCGGGGACCTACGAGCAGTACTTC
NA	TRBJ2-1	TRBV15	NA	CATSRSSSYNEQFF	TGTGCCACCAGCCGGTCTAGTTCCTACAATGAGCAGTTCTTC
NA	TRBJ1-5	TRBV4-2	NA	CASSQATGGGQPQHF	TGTGCCAGCAGCCAAGCGACAGGCGGTGGTCAGCCCCAGCATTTT